The T cell receptor beta chain described here comes from a study of vaccination and CD4 T cells after COVID-19. Study overall: Overlapping SARS-CoV-2, HCoV-NL63, HCoV-OC43 and HCoV-229E spike peptides were used to stimulate cells.

V dropped 0 bases and J dropped 4; count of bases not matched to a gene: 4. Germline lookup yields CDR1 MNHNS and CDR2 SASEGT. The CDR3 has 15 amino acids. Documented treatment: approximately nine-day PBMC culture with coronavirus spike peptide pools or control peptides (ViraFEST assay). Cultured CD4+ T cells had their DNA profiled by the Oncomine TCR Beta short-read assay. TCRdb re-analysed the PCR reads in MiXCR, keeping a single row per CDR3 protein. The table includes tens of thousands of distinct CDR3 sequences, roughly 70% detected once. Comment on this clonotype: Its antigen is undetermined.

Findings and caveats of the study: Apart from involving relatively few convalescent patients, the work omitted early post-infection timepoints. Among convalescent patients, a median about 83% of reactive clones emerged only after vaccination.

The clonotype was recovered from a human donor who had recovered from COVID-19. The sequenced material came from CD4+ T cells from blood, cultured in vitro. The V and J genes are TRBV6-1 and TRBJ1-2, with TRBD1 matching over 8 bases. The CDR3 nucleotides read TGTGCCAGCAGTGAAGCCAGGACAGGGAGCTATGGCTACACCTTC. As protein: CASSEARTGSYGYTF.